This T cell receptor (beta chain) is drawn from a study of Tregs in tolerant kidney transplant recipients (dated by TCRdb to between 2018 and 2021). Some background on the complete study: The study applied TCRbeta sequencing to find donor-specific regulatory T cells before combined kidney and bone marrow transplantation and then followed those same cells after transplant.

Concerning this clone: Its antigen is not yet known. No base qualities exist here, and no much larger clone lies one base off it. Distinct nucleotide sequences in the sample also encode this CDR3.

What the authors observed across the whole study: Donor-specific Treg expansion exceeded global Treg expansion in tolerant patients, suggesting antigen-driven rather than nonspecific expansion. Because only a small number of patients were included, the study had limitations, and the results will need to be validated in larger populations as well as under other immunosuppression protocols. Expanding Tregs with activated donor B cells appeared to identify the most biologically relevant and donor-specific TCRbeta repertoire. PCR primers changed over time for some patients, so nucleotide-level comparison across those patients' samples was not possible. Biological reproducibility was not examined directly, but technical replication error appeared to be minimal.

For TCRbeta CDR3 sequencing, genomic DNA was extracted from sorted cells using the QIAGEN DNeasy Blood and Tissue Kit. High-throughput TCRbeta CDR3 sequencing, including PCR amplification with bias correction and internal controls, was performed commercially through immunoSEQ. As for the authors' bioinformatics: Unique productive TCRbeta sequences were defined by CDR3 nucleotide sequence where primers matched, and otherwise by CDR3 amino acid sequence together with Vbeta and Jbeta genes. To correct sorting error, sequences shared between sorted populations at a frequency ratio of 2:1 or less were removed; the rest were assigned to the higher population. Sequences were defined as donor-reactive when expanded at least 5-fold in CFSE-low cells versus unstimulated cells and present at a frequency of at least 0.01% in CFSE-low cells. Jensen-Shannon divergence, calculated on the top 100 TCRbeta sequences ranked by frequency, was used to quantify repertoire divergence. For samples with multiple sequencing runs, sorting error was corrected in each run separately before the runs were combined. TCRdb provides this immuneACCESS table in a form limited to in-frame rearrangements. Some clones are lacking; in checked studies, under half of them reflect an unresolved V gene, and why the rest are absent is not known. That table gives V, J and clone size, and the DNA gave D and trimming. The sample yields approximately 47,000 clones; approximately 90% were counted once. Less than 20% of the sample is held by the ten biggest clonotypes.

The CDR3 sequence holds 15 residues, the cysteine and phenylalanine included. The retained sequence is limited to the CDR3, 45 bases, with the frame set at the first base. V is pruned by 1 base and J by 6 bases, leaving 9 bases of the junction without a gene match. From a lookup of the germline V gene (reference sequence), CDR1 and CDR2 are SEHNR and FQNEAQ. Related donors were used in the transplants with nonmyeloablative bone marrow transplantation, and mixed chimerism was transient in the human trials. Unstimulated Tregs (CD4+CD25+CD127-), CD4+ non-Tregs (CD4+CD25-), CD4 and CD8 cells were FACS-sorted from thawed PBMCs. The patients were a few recipients of combined kidney and bone marrow transplants from the ITN036ST trial, and samples were available only from these trial subjects. Healthy control blood was separated into PBMCs by Ficoll density gradient and cryopreserved, and patient PBMCs were collected both before and after transplant.

The sample in question was CD8+ T cells from blood (PBMCs), obtained 12 months after the transplant. This sequence originates from a human patient who received a combined kidney and bone marrow transplant. The graft donor may be the source of some T cells after a transplant. The sequence is built from TRBV7-9 and TRBJ2-7; TRBD1 fits 7 bases in the junction. In nucleotide form, the sequence is TGTGCCAGCAGCTTAGGGACAGGTCAAAGTGTCGAGCAGTACTTC. Its coded protein is CASSLGTGQSVEQYF.